Below are 23 T cell receptor beta chains sequenced from a single sample in a study of beta chain features in type 1 diabetes. The investigators reverse transcribed all of the isolated RNA, so they sequenced expressed TCRB transcripts. The protocol was immunoSEQ multiplex PCR, while the TCRdb copy is restricted to in-frame clones and leaves out a portion. The data show roughly 170,000 clones, about 12% seen once. Sequenced input: central memory CD4+ T cells from blood. The receptors originated from a woman under 30 in good health.

This chain links TRBV29-1 with TRBJ2-1; possible D gene TRBD1, 6 bases. There are 13 residues in the CDR3. From germline, CDR1 is SQVTM and CDR2 ANQGSEA. Trimming removed 3 bases from V and 6 bases from J, with 12 bases in between. The CDR3 sequence is CSVDMDSSNEQFF. The CDR3 nucleotides are TGCAGCGTTGACATGGACAGCAGCAATGAGCAGTTCTTC.

The rearrangement uses TRBV7-2 and TRBJ1-1; 9 bases align to TRBD1. The CDR3 sequence is 15 residues long. Germline CDR1 is SGHTA and CDR2 is FQGNSA. V trimming: 8 bases; J trimming: 2 bases; junction bases outside the gene matches: 9. The CDR3 region is CASRTGARTNTEAFF. The CDR3 nucleotides read TGTGCCAGCCGGACAGGGGCCAGGACCAACACTGAAGCTTTCTTT.

Points on this clone: Other nucleotide sequences in the sample specify the same CDR3. The V gene is TRBV15, the J gene TRBJ1-1; D is unclear. The germline V and J ends were trimmed by 0 bases and 5 bases, with 7 bases remaining between them. Germline CDR1 LNHNV, CDR2 YYDKDF (reference sequence). The CDR3 consists of 13 residues. The CDR3 loop is CATSRDWETEAFF. In nucleotides, the CDR3 is TGTGCCACCAGCAGAGATTGGGAGACTGAAGCTTTCTTT. The full variable domain, rest sourced from reference TRBV15 and TRBJ1-1, is DAMVIQNPRYQVTQFGKPVTLSCSQTLNHNVMYWYQQKSSQAPKLLFHYYDKDFNNEADTPDNFQSRRPNTSFCFLDIRSPGLGDTAMYLCATSRDWETEAFFGQGTRLTVV.

This clone was observed a handful of times. V is TRBV5-1 and J is TRBJ2-5, with a weak D call TRBD2 (6 bases). Germline V gene data show CDR1 as SGHRS and CDR2 as YFSETQ. CDR3 length equals 15 residues. V was shortened by 5 bases and J by 3 bases, with 17 bases between the two germline ends. The CDR3 coding sequence is TGCGCCAGCAGTCGCACGGGGACTGTCGAAGAGACCCAGTACTTC. Amino acid sequence: CASSRTGTVEETQYF.

This clone was counted many times. This CDR3 is also generated by other DNA sequences in the sample. The chain couples TRBV7-9 to TRBJ2-3, with a tentative D call TRBD1 (6 bases). CDR3 length equals 13 residues. Germline CDR1 is SEHNR and CDR2 is FQNEAQ (reference sequence). Trimming cost V 5 bases and J 6 bases, with 12 bases left between them. DNA of the CDR3: TGTGCCAGCAGCCCCAGGGGACCCGATACGCAGTATTTT. It encodes CASSPRGPDTQYF.

This chain uses TRBV11-3 with TRBJ2-5, with D maybe TRBD1 (6 bases). This CDR3 comprises 12 residues. Trimming removed 6 bases from V and 5 bases from J, with 10 bases in between. The germline gives CDR1 SGHNT, CDR2 YENEEA. The CDR3: CASSRRGETQYF. CDR3 DNA: TGTGCCAGCAGTAGAAGGGGGGAGACCCAGTACTTC.

This clone was counted only a few times. The chain recombines TRBV2 with TRBJ2-3, with D possibly TRBD1 on 7 matching bases. CDR1 is SNHLY, CDR2 FYNNEI, per germline. V dropped 11 bases and J dropped 1 base, with 13 bases sitting between them. The CDR3 is made up of 13 amino acids. CDR3: CAGGGTGTDTQYF. CDR3 bases: TGTGCCGGAGGAGGGACAGGCACAGATACGCAGTATTTT.

The V and J genes are TRBV30 and TRBJ2-2; a weak D match, TRBD1 (6 bases). The germline V and J ends were trimmed by 7 bases and 6 bases, with 18 bases remaining between them. CDR3 length: 14 amino acids. Germline CDR1 is GTSNPN and CDR2 is SVGIG (reference sequence). CDR3 nucleotide sequence: TGTGCCTCGACTCAGGGGTTTTTATCCGGGGAGCTGTTTTTT. Its translation is CASTQGFLSGELFF.

On this clone: The junction departs from the called germline gene at one end, perhaps through a read error. The chain joins TRBV7-7 to TRBJ2-2; maybe TRBD1 (5 bases). Germline V gene lookup returns CDR1 SSHAT and CDR2 FNYEAQ (reference sequence). This CDR3 region has 14 residues. CDR3 protein: CASSLGAGPGELFF. In DNA, the CDR3 is TGTGCTAGCAGCTTAGGTGCAGGGCCCGGGGAGCTGTTTTTT.

The rearrangement links TRBV9 to TRBJ2-2; the D is unclear. Trimming stripped 4 bases from V and 2 bases from J, with 6 bases between. The germline V gene encodes CDR1 SGDLS and CDR2 YYNGEE. The CDR3 spans 13 residues. The CDR3 region is CASSLLNTGELFF. CDR3 nucleotide sequence: TGTGCCAGCAGCCTTCTAAACACCGGGGAGCTGTTTTTT.

This clone has more than one count but fewer than ten. This rearrangement joins TRBV11-2 to TRBJ2-7, with D perhaps matching TRBD2 (6 bases). The CDR3 is made up of 17 amino acids. Germline CDR1 reads SGHAT; CDR2 reads FQNNGV. Trimming shortened V by 0 bases and J by 6 bases, and 21 bases separated the two germline ends. As DNA, the CDR3 is TGTGCCAGCAGCTTAGATCCAAGGGGAGGCGGGACCCGCGAGCAGTACTTC. The encoded protein is CASSLDPRGGGTREQYF.

This clone was observed a handful of times. The chain couples TRBV2 to TRBJ2-3; maybe TRBD2 (6 bases). Germline-derived CDR1 and CDR2 are SNHLY and FYNNEI. The CDR3 is 14 amino acids. V lost 6 bases to trimming and J lost 4 bases, with 14 bases between them. CDR3 protein: CASRGAGIADTQYF. CDR3 coding DNA: TGTGCCAGCAGGGGAGCGGGTATAGCAGATACGCAGTATTTT.

The chain has TRBV5-4 and TRBJ2-5; D is perhaps TRBD2 (5 bases). Germline assignment: CDR1 SGHNT and CDR2 YYREEE (reference sequence). CDR3 length equals 16 residues. With 4 bases removed from V and 5 bases from J, the gap between germline ends came to 21 bases. DNA for the CDR3: TGTGCCAGCAGCCCCCGCATCCGGGGATCCAGGGAGACCCAGTACTTC. Translation: CASSPRIRGSRETQYF.

This clone was seen only a few times. The chain combines TRBV30 with TRBJ2-7; maybe TRBD2 (5 bases). Germline V gene data show CDR1 as GTSNPN and CDR2 as SVGIG (reference sequence). Trimming removed 3 bases at V and 4 bases at J, with 13 bases between. The CDR3 spans 13 residues. For the CDR3, the DNA is TGTGCCTGGAGATCCGAAAGGAGGTACGAGCAGTACTTC. It is translated as CAWRSERRYEQYF.

Notes on this clone: Being one base from a much bigger clone, this may be a read error. The V call is TRBV28, the J call TRBJ1-1; the D is unclear. The ends were cut back, 7 bases at V and 1 base at J, with 4 bases in the middle. The CDR3 is 11 residues long. Germline values: CDR1 MDHEN, CDR2 SYDVKM. CDR3 region: CASIQNTEAFF. The CDR3 DNA reads as TGTGCCAGCATCCAGAACACTGAAGCTTTCTTT.

This chain connects TRBV7-3 to TRBJ2-5, with D maybe TRBD2 (6 bases). The CDR3 consists of 14 residues. The germline V and J ends were trimmed by 2 bases and 4 bases, with 11 bases remaining between them. Germline loops: CDR1 SGHTA, CDR2 FQGTGA. Here the CDR3 reads CASSLSGVGETQYF. DNA for the CDR3: TGTGCCAGCAGCTTATCGGGAGTTGGAGAGACCCAGTACTTC.

The chain links TRBV2 to TRBJ2-1, with 15 bases identical to TRBD2. The germline gives CDR1 SNHLY, CDR2 FYNNEI. Unmatched junction bases numbered 5, after V lost 7 bases and J lost 4 bases. The CDR3 runs 16 residues. The CDR3: CASTRTSGRGYNEQFF. The CDR3 bases are TGTGCCAGCACTAGGACTAGCGGGAGGGGGTACAATGAGCAGTTCTTC.

The chain has TRBV6-5 and TRBJ2-7; tentatively, D is TRBD1 (5 bases). V gave up 2 bases and J gave up 9 bases, with 14 bases separating them. CDR3 length: 13 amino acids. Germline CDR1 is MNHEY and CDR2 is SVGAGI. The chain's CDR3 is CASSYRGSGVQYF. In DNA form, the CDR3 reads TGTGCCAGCAGTTACAGGGGAAGTGGGGTGCAGTACTTC.

The chain carries TRBV6-1 and TRBJ2-1, with 8 nucleotides matching TRBD2. CDR1 is MNHNS and CDR2 is SASEGT in the germline V gene. V trimming: 4 bases; J trimming: 4 bases; junction bases outside the gene matches: 9. This CDR3 is built from 16 residues. CDR3 sequence reads: CASSGSGRGRYNEQFF. The CDR3 DNA reads as TGTGCCAGCAGTGGGAGCGGGAGAGGGCGATACAATGAGCAGTTCTTC.

This chain uses TRBV11-2 with TRBJ2-7, with 9 bases fitting TRBD2. This CDR3 is built from 15 residues. V shed 5 bases, J shed 7 bases, and the junction held 12 bases outside the gene matches. In germline, CDR1 is SGHAT, CDR2 FQNNGV. The CDR3 coding sequence is TGTGCCAGCAGCACCTCTCCAGCGGGAGGACAGGAGCAGTACTTC. Its protein product is CASSTSPAGGQEQYF.

There are a few counts of this clone. The chain's CDR3 is CSVTRLGEQFF. The CDR3 DNA is TGCAGCGTCACGCGACTAGGTGAGCAGTTCTTC. The rearrangement joins TRBV29-1 to TRBJ2-1; a weak D match, TRBD2 (6 bases). The V end was cut by 6 bases, the J end by 9 bases, with 12 bases between. The CDR3 runs to 11 residues. The V gene's germline CDR1 is SQVTM and CDR2 ANQGSEA.

This sequence joins TRBV19 and TRBJ2-6; D remains ambiguous. There are 16 residues in the CDR3. Germline V lookup: CDR1 LNHDA, CDR2 SQIVND (reference sequence). The V gene lost 2 bases and the J gene lost 4 bases, with 12 bases spanning the gap. The CDR3 coding sequence is TGTGCCAGTAGTATAAGAGGTGGTTACGGGGCCAACGTCCTGACTTTC. Translated: CASSIRGGYGANVLTF.

The J gene is TRBJ2-2, the V gene TRBV7-2; D is possibly TRBD2 (7 bases). V lost 3 bases and J 1 base, leaving 21 bases between the germline ends. The CDR3 spans 19 residues. The V gene's germline CDR1 is SGHTA and CDR2 FQGNSA. The CDR3 sequence is CASSFRLATGAWNTGELFF. The CDR3 bases are TGTGCCAGCAGCTTCAGACTAGCCACGGGGGCTTGGAACACCGGGGAGCTGTTTTTT.